This T cell receptor (beta chain) was sequenced during a study of blood T cell repertoires in COVID-19. Study details: Both acute and convalescent COVID-19 samples were obtained from the United States, Italy and Spain. T cells, B-cell-depleted T cells, or PBMCs supplied cDNA or gDNA.

The table came from immunoSEQ multiplex PCR; TCRdb's copy has only in-frame clones and leaves some out. The table includes approximately 100,000 clones, roughly 83% detected once. Trimming took 11 bases from V and 3 from J, leaving 13 bases between them. Germline V lookup: CDR1 SGHAT, CDR2 FQNNGV. CDR3 length: 13 residues. What was sequenced was peripheral blood. This chain joins TRBV11-2 and TRBJ2-2, with a possible D match to TRBD2 (6 bases). This clonotype originated in a woman aged 55-69 years with acute or convalescent COVID-19. The CDR3 DNA follows: TGTGCCGGGGGGACTCGTGACACCGGGGAGCTGTTTTTT. Translating gives CAGGTRDTGELFF.